There are a few counts of the clone carrying this T cell receptor (beta chain). This sample was taken from a study of blood T cell repertoires in COVID-19. As for the study in general: Acute and convalescent COVID-19 specimens originated in the United States, Italy and Spain. T cells, B-cell-depleted T cells, or PBMCs supplied cDNA or gDNA.

As processed by the authors: Amplification of reference gene primers provided the estimated nucleated cell counts. TCRdb's table, derived via immunoSEQ multiplex PCR, lists solely in-frame clones and lacks some. Clone size and V and J calls were adopted from that table, with D and trimming inferred from the DNA. The sample comprises around 200,000 clones, around 83% of which are singletons, and about 9% rests with the top ten. Germline V CDR1 and CDR2: MGHDK, SYGVNS. The CDR3 length is 13 residues. V was clipped by 2 bases and J by 1 base, with 5 bases between them. V gene TRBV25-1 combines with J gene TRBJ1-2; D not resolved. The clonotype comes from a middle-aged man with active or convalescent COVID-19. The sequenced sample consisted of peripheral blood. CDR3 in DNA: TGTGCCAGCAGTGAAACGGGTAACTATGGCTACACCTTC. It is translated as CASSETGNYGYTF.